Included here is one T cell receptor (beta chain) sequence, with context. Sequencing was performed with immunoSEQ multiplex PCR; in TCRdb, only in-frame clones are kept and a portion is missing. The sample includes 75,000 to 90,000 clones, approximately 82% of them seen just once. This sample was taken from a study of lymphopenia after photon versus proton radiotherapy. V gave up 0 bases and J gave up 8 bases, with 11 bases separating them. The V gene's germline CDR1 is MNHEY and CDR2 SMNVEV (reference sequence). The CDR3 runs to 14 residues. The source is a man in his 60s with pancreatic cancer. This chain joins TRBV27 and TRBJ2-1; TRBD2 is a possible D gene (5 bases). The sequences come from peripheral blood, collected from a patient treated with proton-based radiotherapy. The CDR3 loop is CASSLSGGGDEQFF. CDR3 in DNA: TGTGCCAGCAGTTTATCAGGAGGCGGCGATGAGCAGTTCTTC.